This TCR beta chain originates from a study of early T cells in non-severe SARS-CoV-2 infection. The overall study: Investigators sequenced bulk RNA drawn from unsorted whole blood, and chains remained unpaired.

Researchers attached unique molecular identifiers to individual cDNA molecules. TCRdb used MiXCR to reprocess the 5' RACE reads, holding one entry per CDR3 protein. The sample holds roughly 75,000 distinct CDR3 sequences; over 9.5% are singletons and the top ten take about 3.5%. Points on this clonotype: Its antigen is unidentified.

Findings and limits, study-wide: VDJdb matches were skewed toward anti-spike CD8 T cell responses.

This receptor was taken from an adult who was a healthcare worker with PCR-confirmed SARS-CoV-2 infection or an uninfected control (not recorded which). The sample taken for sequencing was whole blood.

CDR3 DNA sequence: TGTGCCAGCAGCCCCGGGGGGGCGGGAGGAGAGACCCAGTACTTC. Translating gives CASSPGGAGGETQYF. The chain is built from TRBV7-2 and TRBJ2-5; 8 positions agree with TRBD2. There are 15 residues in the CDR3. The V and J ends lost 5 bases and 4 bases, in that order; junction bases with no gene match: 9. In germline, CDR1 is SGHTA, CDR2 FQGNSA.